This entry describes one T cell receptor beta chain. The CDR3 loop spans 14 amino acids. V shed 5 bases and J 2 bases; nucleotides not matched to a gene: 0. Germline CDR1 and CDR2: LNHNV and YYDKDF (reference sequence). The data were obtained in a study of blood T cell repertoires in COVID-19. Overall study context: The United States, Italy and Spain provided the acute and convalescent COVID-19 samples. T cells, B-cell-depleted T cells, or PBMCs provided the cDNA or gDNA that served as material.

As handled by the study authors: Amplified reference gene primers provided the basis for estimating nucleated cell counts. Assay used: immunoSEQ multiplex PCR; TCRdb lists only in-frame clones, some missing. D and trimming come from the DNA, and the V and J calls and clone size come from that table. The data contain approximately 250,000 clones, 83% of them singletons. The chain links TRBV15 to TRBJ2-2, with TRBD2 identical over 9 bases. Sequencing was done on a sample of peripheral blood. The receptor was derived from a man in his 60s who had recovered from COVID-19. CDR3 sequence: CATSLAGNTGELFF. In DNA, the CDR3 is TGTGCCACCAGCCTAGCGGGAAACACCGGGGAGCTGTTTTTT.